This T cell receptor beta chain was retrieved from a study of regulatory T cells in long-lasting Graves disease. The study, taken as a whole, reports: Graves' patients with persistent disease showed TCR diversity lower than patients newly diagnosed.

This clonotype was detected many times. The antigen is not known. Arm-PCR with iRepertoire HTBI primers amplified the CDR3 regions for these TCR beta libraries. Each CDR3 protein is one row after TCRdb ran MiXCR on the multiplex PCR reads. Of 350,000 to 450,000 distinct CDR3 sequences in the sample, roughly 10% were seen once. Germline V gives CDR1 SGHRS, CDR2 YFSETQ. V shed 3 bases, J shed 8 bases, and the junction held 3 bases outside the gene matches. This CDR3 has 13 residues. Noted time point: newly diagnosed GD, antithyroid drugs for less than 3 months. RNA isolated from PBMCs was used to make the TCR library. The data also belong to a second study, concerning T cells in Graves' hyperthyroidism and ophthalmopathy. According to that study: A first-round RT-PCR of the TCR CDR3 used the HTBI primer set. Most expanded thyroid clonotypes above 0.001 also appeared in blood. Separation of ophthalmopathy from stable hyperthyroidism was achieved by a 13 V-J model.

The origin of this receptor is a woman in her late teens or twenties with Graves disease. The input for sequencing was peripheral blood mononuclear cells (PBMCs), taken at new diagnosis, from a patient treated with antithyroid drugs. The chain uses TRBV5-1 and TRBJ2-1, with 9 bases fitting TRBD1. This CDR3 is CASSSQGAYEQFF. The CDR3, as DNA: TGCGCCAGCAGCTCACAGGGGGCGTATGAGCAGTTCTTC.